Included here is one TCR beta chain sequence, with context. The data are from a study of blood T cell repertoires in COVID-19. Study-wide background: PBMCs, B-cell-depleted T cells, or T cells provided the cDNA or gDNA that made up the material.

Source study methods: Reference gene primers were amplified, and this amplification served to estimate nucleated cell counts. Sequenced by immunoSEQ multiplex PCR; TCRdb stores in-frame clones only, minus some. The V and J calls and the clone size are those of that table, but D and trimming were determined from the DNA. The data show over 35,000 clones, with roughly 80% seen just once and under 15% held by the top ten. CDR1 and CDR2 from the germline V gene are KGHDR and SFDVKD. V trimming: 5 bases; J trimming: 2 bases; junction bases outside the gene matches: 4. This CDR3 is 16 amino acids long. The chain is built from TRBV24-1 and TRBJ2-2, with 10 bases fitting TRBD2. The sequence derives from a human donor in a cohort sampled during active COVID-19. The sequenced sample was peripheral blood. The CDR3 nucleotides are TGTGCCACCAGTGGGGCTAGCGGGGGAAACACCGGGGAGCTGTTTTTT. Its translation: CATSGASGGNTGELFF.